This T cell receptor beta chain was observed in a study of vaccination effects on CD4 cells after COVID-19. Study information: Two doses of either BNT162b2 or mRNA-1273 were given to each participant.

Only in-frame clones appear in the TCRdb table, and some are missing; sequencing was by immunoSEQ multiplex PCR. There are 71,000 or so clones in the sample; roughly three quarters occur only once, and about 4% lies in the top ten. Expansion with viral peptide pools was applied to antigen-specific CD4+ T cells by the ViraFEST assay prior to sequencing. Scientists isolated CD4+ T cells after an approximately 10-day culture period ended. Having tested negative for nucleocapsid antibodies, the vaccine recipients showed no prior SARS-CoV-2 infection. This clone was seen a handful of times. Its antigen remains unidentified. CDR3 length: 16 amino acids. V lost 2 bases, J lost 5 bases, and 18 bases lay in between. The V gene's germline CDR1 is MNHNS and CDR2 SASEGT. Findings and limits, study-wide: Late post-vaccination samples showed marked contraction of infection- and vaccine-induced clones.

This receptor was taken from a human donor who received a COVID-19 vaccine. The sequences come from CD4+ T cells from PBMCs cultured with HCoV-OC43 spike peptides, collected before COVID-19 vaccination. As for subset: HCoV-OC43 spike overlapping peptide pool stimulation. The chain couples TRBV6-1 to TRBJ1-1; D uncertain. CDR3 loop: CASSERLAGRKTEAFF. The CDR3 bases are TGTGCCAGCAGTGAAAGGTTGGCAGGAAGAAAAACTGAAGCTTTCTTT.